This TCR beta chain came from a study of blood T cell repertoires in COVID-19. Study background: Both acute and convalescent COVID-19 samples were obtained from the United States, Italy and Spain. PBMCs, B-cell-depleted T cells, or T cells provided the cDNA or gDNA that made up the material.

V was trimmed by 5 bases and J by 6 bases, leaving 10 bases between them. The germline V gene encodes CDR1 SGHAT and CDR2 FQNNGV. CDR3 length: 12 amino acids. Per the authors' pipeline: Reference gene primer amplification yielded estimated nucleated cell counts. Generated by immunoSEQ multiplex PCR, the TCRdb table keeps only in-frame clones and is missing some. V, J and clone size are those of that table, while D and trimming were read from the DNA. The sample shows some 65,000 clones, around 86% of them seen only once. The sample taken for sequencing was peripheral blood. J is TRBJ2-5 and V is TRBV11-2; D is undetermined. The sequence was collected from an older man with acute or convalescent COVID-19. CDR3 loop: CASSPMQKTQYF. CDR3 bases: TGTGCCAGCAGCCCTATGCAAAAGACCCAGTACTTC.